This T cell receptor beta chain was identified in a study of neurological immune-mediated disorders (dated by TCRdb to the late 2010s). Regarding the study in general: Among the 35 or so multiple sclerosis patients, approximately 31 had relapsing-remitting MS and 3 had secondary progressive MS. Peripheral blood TCR-beta repertoires from patients with HTLV-I-associated myelopathy (HAM/TSP), patients with multiple sclerosis, and healthy controls were compared in the study using UMI-based sequencing. The 106 TCR-beta libraries included longitudinal samples, technical triplicates and paired sorted CD4+ and CD8+ T-cell subsets alongside PBMC samples. The cohort was made up of 60 to 75 subjects, consisting of roughly 15 HAM/TSP patients, some 34 multiple sclerosis patients and about 20 healthy controls. The paper as a whole reports these results and caveats: The highest TCR clonal expansion was observed in HAM/TSP patients, whereas the lowest was observed in MS patients, even when compared with healthy controls. The MS cluster showed no association with clinical or MRI features, and the authors stated that larger cohorts are needed. Expanded clones from different subjects shared no identical CDR3 amino acid sequences, which suggests that TCR-beta repertoires were private in all groups. Phylogenetic analysis grouped repertoires from 18 of 34 MS patients into a cluster of related CDR3 sequences, suggesting a possible repertoire-level signature.

This clonotype appeared many times. This receptor's antigen is unknown. No quality values exist for individual bases; no much larger clone is one base distant. cDNA was synthesized by template-switch 5'RACE using a primer carrying a 10-nucleotide random unique molecular identifier by which each TCR transcript was tagged. Over 160 million TCR-beta sequences, covering 15-18 subjects, were produced in each sequencing run. The RNeasy kit was used for extraction of total RNA. The KAPA Real-time Library Amplification kit was used to amplify TCR-beta VDJ regions with primers for the TCR constant region and the 5'RACE anchor. Sample indexes and Illumina adaptors were added in a first PCR, after which library yield was increased in a second PCR. After Ampure bead purification, the roughly 650 bp TCR product was size-selected on a 2% E-gel SizeSelection system. Before pooling, library quality was checked on a Bioanalyzer, concentration was measured with Qubit, and libraries were quantified with the Kapa Library Quantification kit. An Illumina HiSeq 2500 was used to sequence the libraries paired-end at 2 x 150 bp. To increase sequence diversity, about 25-31% phiX was spiked into each library pool. On the study's bioinformatics: Quality-filtered reads were processed with the UMI-based MiGEC pipeline, and over 90% of raw TCR sequences were removed by the MiGEC pipeline during error correction. IMGT germline references were used for alignment of VDJ genes, and clonotypes were defined by a unique CDR3 amino acid sequence together with V-J genes. Clonal expansion, Shannon diversity and CDR3 relatedness were evaluated with VDJtools (CalcPairwiseDistances, ClusterSamples), while phylogenetic trees were built in CLCbio workbench. Clones with at least 8 unique UMIs were defined as expanded, with this threshold being based on coefficient-of-variation modelling across technical triplicates. Clones were called with MiXCR by TCRdb after fastp trimmed the public reads at Q25, and only in-frame beta chains were retained. Duplicate CDR3 protein sequences are folded into a single record with the most common DNA and genes. The V and J calls here are based on TCRdb, not the publication. In all, the sample holds over 35,000 distinct CDR3 sequences, and more than 2% of those were seen once. About 2.4% of the sample goes to the ten largest clones.

V was cut back by 3 bases and J by 0 bases, leaving a gap of 9 bases between them. The CDR1 and CDR2 encoded by the germline V gene (reference sequence) are DFQATT and SNEGSKA. Its CDR3 holds 14 amino acids, cysteine through phenylalanine. CDR3 DNA is the only sequence kept; it has 42 bases, read in frame from the first base. Unsorted PBMC libraries were generated from 2 million PBMCs stored in RNAlater at -80 °C until RNA extraction. Multiple sclerosis patients were enrolled in a US clinical protocol under which disease progression was evaluated by magnetic resonance imaging. Peripheral blood was subjected to Ficoll-Hypaque density gradient centrifugation to isolate PBMCs, which were then cryopreserved in liquid nitrogen.

The sequenced sample consisted of PBMCs. Recombination linked TRBV20-1 to TRBJ2-1, and perhaps TRBD2 as D gene, on 5 matching bases. The TCR comes from a man aged 50-60 years with multiple sclerosis. The CDR3 is CSARRARSYNEQFF. The sequence in DNA is TGCAGTGCTAGGAGGGCGCGCTCCTACAATGAGCAGTTCTTC.